Below, one T cell receptor (beta chain) is given with its context. This clone's antigen is unknown. Base qualities are not at hand, and no much larger clone is one base apart. CDR1 and CDR2, looked up from the germline V gene (reference sequence), are LNHNV and YYDKDF. There are 16 amino acids in the CDR3, from cysteine to phenylalanine inclusive. Only the CDR3 region is kept as DNA, spanning 48 bases read in frame from base 1. Trimming accounts for 3 bases at V and 4 bases at J, while the number of junction bases matched to no gene is 9. This record comes from a study of T cell responses to AZD1222 COVID-19 vaccine listed by TCRdb under 2021. At the level of the whole study: A total of 233 trial participants underwent TCR sequencing, of whom 207 had received two doses of AZD1222 and around 25 had received two doses of the MenACWY control vaccine. Trial participants were enrolled into age subgroups of 18-55, 56-69 and 70-plus years, which contained about 150, 28 and 57 TCR-sequenced participants, respectively.

Interpreted using the paper, the time point label stands for: about 28 days (+/-7) after the second vaccine dose. Because spike-specific TCR depth and breadth did not differ between the two schedules, AZD1222 recipients who got a second dose at roughly 4 weeks were pooled with those who got a second dose at roughly 12 weeks. Vaccinee samples were obtained from the UK trials COV001 and COV002, which included a single-blind randomized controlled phase 2/3 trial of AZD1222 (ChAdOx1 nCoV-19) in healthy adults. For TCRbeta chain sequencing, PBMC samples were collected from trial participants at day 0 and at day 28 after the second dose. Summary of the overall study and its limitations: Conclusions about previously exposed vaccinees were limited because only a handful of AZD1222 recipients were SARS-CoV-2 seropositive at baseline. CD4 TCRs associated with the vaccine covered the entire spike protein, and the dominant responses were in regions 160-218 and 743-854. The 56-69-year group was small, and its depth increase did not reach significance, likely because of low power. A significant rise in spike-specific TCR breadth and depth was observed after two AZD1222 doses relative to day 0 and relative to MenACWY recipients. Participants were mostly white British, with more females than males. The authors suggested clonal diversity may have been underestimated. Because no day 14 peak-response samples were available, repertoires were characterized only after the peak T cell response. Nearly half of unique spike-specific TCRs reportedly recognized epitopes outside regions mutated in the B.1.351 and B.1.1.7 variants.

The CDR3 regions of human TCRbeta chains were analyzed by immunosequencing. The published analysis was carried out like this. TCRs in the repertoires were compared against a reference library of SARS-CoV-2-specific TCRs that had been generated with the MIRA antigen-specificity platform. Breadth was defined as the fraction of unique TCRs that were SARS-CoV-2-associated. Depth was defined as the fraction of total T cells that were SARS-CoV-2-associated. Each spike-specific TCR was assigned to its reactive spike region and to a CD4 or CD8 class using the MIRA data. Log10-transformed breadth and depth values were compared by one-way ANOVA with Sidak's multiple comparisons tests. Here the immuneACCESS table is served through TCRdb, limited to in-frame sequences with V and J called. Missing clones are a known gap in these copies; in checked studies unresolved V genes cover under half, and the rest lacks a known reason. The V and J calls and clone size were taken over from that table, and D and trimming were inferred from the DNA. The sample yields approximately 150,000 clones; roughly nine tenths were counted once. The top ten clones comprise 1.5% to 2% of the sample.

Sequences were derived from peripheral blood, sampled 28 days after the second AZD1222 dose. The chain couples TRBV15 to TRBJ2-3, with 8 junctional bases fitting TRBD2. The source is an adult who received the AZD1222 COVID-19 vaccine. The base sequence is TGTGCCACCAGCAGGGACAGCGGGAGAGGCGCAGATACGCAGTATTTT. Its product reads: CATSRDSGRGADTQYF.